The 27 T cell receptor beta chains below come from one sample, sequenced in a study of T cell responses to AZD1222 COVID-19 vaccine. Generated by immunoSEQ multiplex PCR, the TCRdb table keeps only in-frame clones and is missing some. The sample records about 110,000 clones, 87% being singletons. The sequencing used peripheral blood, collected 28 days after the second AZD1222 dose. The receptors come from an adult who received the AZD1222 COVID-19 vaccine.

The chain couples TRBV6-6 to TRBJ2-2, with D maybe TRBD2 (5 bases). V gave up 8 bases and J gave up 3 bases, with 13 bases separating them. The CDR3 extends over 14 amino acids. Germline V gene lookup returns CDR1 MNHNY and CDR2 SVGAGI (reference sequence). In DNA, the CDR3 is TGTGCCAGCGGCGCTGGGCGGGACACCGGGGAGCTGTTTTTT. Translation: CASGAGRDTGELFF.

This sequence joins TRBV30 and TRBJ1-2; 9 positions agree with TRBD1. The CDR3 is 13 amino acids. CDR1 and CDR2 from the germline V gene are GTSNPN and SVGIG (reference sequence). V lost 5 bases, J lost 8 bases, and 9 bases stayed unmatched. The CDR3 here is CAWGGQGTGGYTF. CDR3 coding DNA: TGTGCCTGGGGGGGACAGGGAACAGGAGGCTACACCTTC.

The rearrangement uses TRBV6-6 and TRBJ1-4, with 8 bases lining up with TRBD1. This CDR3 comprises 16 residues. The germline V gene encodes CDR1 MNHNY and CDR2 SVGAGI (reference sequence). The J segment lost 6 bases and the V segment lost 6 bases, leaving 12 bases of the junction unmatched. CDR3 region: CASSHDRGPGYEKLFF. DNA of the CDR3: TGTGCCAGCAGCCACGACAGGGGCCCTGGGTATGAAAAACTGTTTTTT.

This chain joins TRBV6-2 or TRBV6-3 and TRBJ2-3, with D perhaps matching TRBD2 (5 bases). V lost 2 bases to trimming and J lost 2 bases, with 20 bases between them. Germline CDR1 and CDR2: MNHEY and SVGEGT. The CDR3 contains 18 residues. CDR3 region: CASSYGRLAGRNTDTQYF. The CDR3 region has the DNA TGTGCCAGCAGTTACGGACGTTTGGCGGGCCGGAACACAGATACGCAGTATTTT.

V gene TRBV6-2 or TRBV6-3 combines with J gene TRBJ2-3; D is undetermined. Trimming cost V 6 bases and J 1 base, with 11 bases left between them. Per germline, CDR1 MNHEY and CDR2 SVGEGT. The CDR3 consists of 14 residues. CDR3 nucleotide sequence: TGTGCCAGCAGCCTCACAACCCGCACAGATACGCAGTATTTT. Its protein is CASSLTTRTDTQYF.

This clone was detected only once. The chain couples TRBV28 to TRBJ2-7, with TRBD2 matching over 7 bases. The germline gives CDR1 MDHEN, CDR2 SYDVKM. The CDR3 totals 16 residues. V gave up 5 bases and J gave up 3 bases; unmatched junction bases: 13. CDR3: CASSTPWVERGYEQYF. The CDR3 nucleotides are TGTGCCAGCAGTACCCCATGGGTGGAGCGGGGCTACGAGCAGTACTTC.

The chain combines TRBV2 with TRBJ1-1; 8 positions match TRBD1. Germline CDR1 is SNHLY and CDR2 is FYNNEI. J was trimmed by 6 bases and V by 5 bases; bases with no gene match: 8. This CDR3 is 14 amino acids long. The CDR3 region has the DNA TGTGCCAGCAGTTTACAGGGGGGAAGCGCTGAAGCTTTCTTT. Protein sequence: CASSLQGGSAEAFF.

This clone was observed a few times. This CDR3 is CASSFVDLGEQYF. The DNA of the CDR3 is TGTGCCAGCAGTTTCGTTGACCTGGGCGAGCAGTACTTC. This chain uses TRBV12-3 or TRBV12-4 with TRBJ2-7, with D hard to call. V lost 3 bases to trimming and J lost 6 bases, with 12 bases between them. The CDR3 contains 13 residues.

The V gene is TRBV7-3, the J gene TRBJ2-1; D is possibly TRBD2 (6 bases). Germline V gene lookup returns CDR1 SGHTA and CDR2 FQGTGA. The CDR3 contains 16 residues. The germline V and J ends were trimmed by 6 bases and 4 bases, with 19 bases remaining between them. CDR3 coding DNA: TGTGCCAGCAGTTCAAATCCGGGACTCATGTACAATGAGCAGTTCTTC. This sequence encodes CASSSNPGLMYNEQFF.

The V call is TRBV5-5, the J call TRBJ1-1; D not resolved. With 0 bases removed from V and 2 bases from J, the gap between germline ends came to 14 bases. This CDR3 is built from 16 residues. Germline V gene data show CDR1 as SGHKS and CDR2 as YYEKEE (reference sequence). The CDR3 protein is CASSLASSGVNTEAFF. In nucleotides, the CDR3 is TGTGCCAGCAGCTTGGCCAGTTCAGGCGTAAACACTGAAGCTTTCTTT.

This sequence joins TRBV19 and TRBJ1-6; 9 bases are a match to TRBD1. Germline V gene sequence: CDR1 LNHDA, CDR2 SQIVND (reference sequence). The trim removed 6 bases at V and 10 bases at J, leaving 4 bases unmatched. The CDR3 length is 13 residues. The CDR3 DNA sequence: TGTGCCAGTAGCCGGGACAGGGTGTCACCCCTCCACTTT. Translating gives CASSRDRVSPLHF. The full variable domain, its missing parts supplied by reference TRBV19 and TRBJ1-6, is DGGITQSPKYLFRKEGQNVTLSCEQNLNHDAMYWYRQDPGQGLRLIYYSQIVNDFQKGDIAEGYSVSREKKESFPLTVTSAQKNPTAFYLCASSRDRVSPLHFGNGTRLTVT.

This sequence joins TRBV7-9 and TRBJ2-1, with 16 bases matching TRBD2. With V trimmed by 5 bases and J by 10 bases, 11 bases remained unmatched. CDR3 length equals 17 residues. CDR1 SEHNR and CDR2 FQNEAQ come from the germline V gene (reference sequence). Here the CDR3 reads CASSPQRGLAGGHEQFF. For the CDR3, the DNA is TGTGCCAGCAGCCCCCAAAGGGGACTAGCGGGGGGGCACGAGCAGTTCTTC.

The gene calls are TRBV19 and TRBJ2-1, with 8 bases fitting TRBD1. The V gene's germline CDR1 is LNHDA and CDR2 SQIVND (reference sequence). This CDR3 region has 13 residues. Losses at the gene ends were 11 bases for V and 10 bases for J; bases not matched to a gene: 13. CDR3 residues: CARAGTGGGEQFF. DNA of the CDR3: TGTGCCCGAGCCGGGACAGGTGGTGGGGAGCAGTTCTTC.

This chain links TRBV6-1 with TRBJ1-3, with unresolved D. Per germline, CDR1 MNHNS and CDR2 SASEGT. Trimming took 1 base from V and 0 from J, leaving 10 bases between them. The CDR3 spans 16 residues. CDR3: CASSEEATFSGNTIYF. The CDR3 region has the DNA TGTGCCAGCAGTGAAGAAGCCACATTCTCTGGAAACACCATATATTTT.

The J gene is TRBJ1-2, the V gene TRBV2; a weak D match, TRBD1 (5 bases). The CDR3 length is 13 residues. V gave up 8 bases and J gave up 1 base, with 11 bases separating them. Germline V gene data show CDR1 as SNHLY and CDR2 as FYNNEI. The CDR3 here is CASRVGVNYGYTF. CDR3 DNA sequence: TGTGCCAGCCGCGTGGGGGTTAACTATGGCTACACCTTC.

A single count supports this clone. The chain links TRBV15 to TRBJ1-3; 7 nucleotides align to TRBD1. Trimming at V came to 0 bases and at J to 0 bases, leaving 8 bases not matched to a gene. From germline, CDR1 is LNHNV and CDR2 YYDKDF (reference sequence). This CDR3 contains 18 residues. The CDR3, as DNA: TGTGCCACCAGCAGAGACTTTGGGACAGTTTTCTCTGGAAACACCATATATTTT. It yields the protein CATSRDFGTVFSGNTIYF.

The rearrangement uses TRBV5-5 and TRBJ2-1; possible D gene TRBD2, 5 bases. CDR1 is SGHKS and CDR2 is YYEKEE in the germline V gene (reference sequence). Trimming stripped 6 bases from V and 7 bases from J, with 17 bases between. The CDR3 covers 14 residues. This CDR3 is CASNGGMSRNEQFF. The CDR3 DNA sequence: TGTGCCAGCAACGGAGGCATGTCTAGGAATGAGCAGTTCTTC. The full variable domain, in which reference TRBV5-5 and TRBJ2-1 provide the parts outside the CDR3, is DAGVTQSPTHLIKTRGQQVTLRCSPISGHKSVSWYQQVLGQGPQFIFQYYEKEERGRGNFPDRFSARQFPNYSSELNVNALLLGDSALYLCASNGGMSRNEQFFGPGTRLTVL.

The genes are TRBV7-9 and TRBJ1-2; D unresolved. This CDR3 is 14 amino acids long. Germline-derived CDR1 and CDR2 are SEHNR and FQNEAQ (reference sequence). The V and J ends lost 1 base and 8 bases respectively, with 14 bases between them. CDR3 in DNA: TGTGCCAGCAGCTTAGGGGCAGGCCCGGGAGGCTACACCTTC. This codes for CASSLGAGPGGYTF.

There are a few counts of this clone. The chain has TRBV4-2 and TRBJ2-5, with 7 bases aligning to TRBD1. After removal of 1 base from V and 4 bases from J, the junction contained 9 bases not matched to a gene. The CDR3 covers 16 residues. Germline-derived CDR1 and CDR2 are LGHNA and YNFKEQ. The chain's CDR3 is CASSQGQGVSGETQYF. CDR3 DNA: TGTGCCAGCAGCCAAGGGCAGGGGGTTTCCGGAGAGACCCAGTACTTC.

This clone was picked up a small number of times. The gene calls are TRBV7-8 and TRBJ2-1, with 11 positions matching TRBD1. J gave up 13 bases and V 4 bases, and 15 bases lay outside the gene matches. The germline V gene has CDR1 SGHVS and CDR2 FQNEAQ. This CDR3 contains 16 residues. In nucleotides, the CDR3 is TGTGCCAGCAGCTCTCCGTGGACAGGGGGCAGTCGATTCCAGTTCTTC. This encodes CASSSPWTGGSRFQFF.

This clone was observed a few times. The gene calls are TRBV7-2 and TRBJ2-1; D is undetermined. The CDR3 has 14 residues. V lost 6 bases to trimming and J lost 0 bases, with 9 bases between them. The germline CDR1 and CDR2 sequences are SGHTA and FQGNSA. The CDR3 loop reads CASRMTRSYNEQFF. Here the CDR3 DNA reads TGTGCCAGCAGAATGACGCGCTCCTACAATGAGCAGTTCTTC.

V usage is TRBV6-5 and J usage is TRBJ1-2; possible D gene TRBD1, 6 bases. The CDR3 runs 14 residues. Trimming left V 4 bases short and J 4 bases short, with 13 bases between. The V gene's germline CDR1 is MNHEY and CDR2 SVGAGI. CDR3: CASSSPDRTYGYTF. CDR3 coding DNA: TGTGCCAGCAGTTCCCCGGACAGAACCTATGGCTACACCTTC.

Remarks on this clone: A read error may produce the germline difference seen at one junction end. The J gene is TRBJ2-7, the V gene TRBV4-3, with TRBD2 matching 7 bases. The CDR3 runs 15 residues. Looked up from germline, CDR1 is LGHNA and CDR2 is YSLEER. CDR3 nucleotides: TGCGCCAGCAGTCAAGATCGCGGGGGTAGGTACGAGCAGTACTTC. Translated: CASSQDRGGRYEQYF.

J is TRBJ1-2 and V is TRBV7-9, with D perhaps TRBD1 (6 bases). V was trimmed by 6 bases and J by 4 bases, leaving 18 bases between them. There are 15 residues in the CDR3. Germline V CDR1 and CDR2: SEHNR, FQNEAQ (reference sequence). CDR3 in amino acids: CASRDWTEDLYGYTF. CDR3 sequence (DNA): TGTGCCAGCAGGGATTGGACAGAAGACCTCTATGGCTACACCTTC.

The chain has TRBV7-9 and TRBJ1-4; TRBD1 agrees at 8 bases. Germline lookup yields CDR1 SEHNR and CDR2 FQNEAQ (reference sequence). J was trimmed by 8 bases and V by 6 bases; bases with no gene match: 8. This CDR3 region has 14 residues. The CDR3 is CASSGQGGKEKLFF. CDR3 sequence (DNA): TGTGCCAGCAGTGGACAGGGTGGTAAGGAAAAACTGTTTTTT.

The sample holds one count of this clone. This chain uses TRBV20-1 with TRBJ2-3; D is unclear. This CDR3 comprises 11 residues. Per the germline V gene, CDR1 is DFQATT and CDR2 is SNEGSKA (reference sequence). Trimming removed 6 bases from V and 6 bases from J, with 10 bases in between. The CDR3 bases are TGCAGTGCCACGCGGAAGGATACGCAGTATTTT. Translated: CSATRKDTQYF.

The chain has TRBV27 and TRBJ1-1, with 11 bases fitting TRBD1. Trimming at V came to 5 bases and at J to 4 bases, leaving 6 bases not matched to a gene. CDR3 length equals 15 residues. The germline V gene has CDR1 MNHEY and CDR2 SMNVEV (reference sequence). In DNA form, the CDR3 reads TGTGCCAGCAGTCCCCAGGACAGGGGGCGCACTGAAGCTTTCTTT. Translated: CASSPQDRGRTEAFF.